Listed here are 21 T cell receptor beta chains from one sample, sequenced in a study of blood T cell repertoires in COVID-19. The table came from immunoSEQ multiplex PCR; TCRdb's copy has only in-frame clones and leaves some out. There are around 200,000 clones in the sample; roughly 80% occur only once, and about 14% lies in the top ten. Sequencing used peripheral blood. The receptors shown here come from a man aged 45 to 65 who had recovered from COVID-19.

The chain links TRBV27 to TRBJ1-3; 7 positions match TRBD1. Germline-derived CDR1 and CDR2 are MNHEY and SMNVEV (reference sequence). The CDR3 length is 14 residues. The trim removed 6 bases at V and 0 bases at J, leaving 2 bases unmatched. The DNA for the CDR3 is TGTGCCAGCAGAGGGACAGACTCTGGAAACACCATATATTTT. Translation gives CASRGTDSGNTIYF.

The chain joins TRBV7-2 to TRBJ2-2; D is undetermined. This CDR3 comprises 12 residues. Looked up from germline, CDR1 is SGHTA and CDR2 is FQGNSA. Trimming shortened V by 7 bases and J by 7 bases, and 10 bases separated the two germline ends. CDR3 protein: CASTEHVGELFF. The CDR3 DNA follows: TGTGCCAGCACCGAACATGTCGGGGAGCTGTTTTTT.

This chain connects TRBV19 to TRBJ1-4; the D gene is possibly TRBD1 (5 bases). Germline loops: CDR1 LNHDA, CDR2 SQIVND (reference sequence). This CDR3 has 15 residues. V lost 5 bases and J 2 bases, leaving 12 bases between the germline ends. The CDR3 coding sequence is TGTGCCAGTAGTGACCAGGGTTTCACTAATGAAAAACTGTTTTTT. Translated, it gives CASSDQGFTNEKLFF.

The chain links TRBV27 to TRBJ2-2, with 7 bases lining up with TRBD2. Germline lookup yields CDR1 MNHEY and CDR2 SMNVEV (reference sequence). The CDR3 extends over 15 amino acids. The J segment lost 6 bases and the V segment lost 0 bases, leaving 4 bases of the junction unmatched. The CDR3 spells CASSLSGGVAGELFF. CDR3 coding DNA: TGTGCCAGCAGTTTATCGGGGGGGGTAGCCGGGGAGCTGTTTTTT.

The rearrangement uses TRBV9 and TRBJ1-3; a weak D match, TRBD1 (5 bases). The CDR3 has 15 amino acids. Trimming stripped 0 bases from V and 2 bases from J, with 9 bases between. In germline, CDR1 is SGDLS, CDR2 YYNGEE. As DNA, the CDR3 is TGTGCCAGCAGCGTAGAGGCGGGACCTGGAAACACCATATATTTT. As protein: CASSVEAGPGNTIYF.

The chain carries TRBV5-1 and TRBJ2-2; D is undetermined. V was trimmed by 5 bases and J by 0 bases, leaving 5 bases between them. The CDR3 covers 13 residues. Germline-derived CDR1 and CDR2 are SGHRS and YFSETQ. In nucleotides, the CDR3 is TGCGCCAGCAGACGGTCGAACACCGGGGAGCTGTTTTTT. Translation gives CASRRSNTGELFF.

CDR3 amino acids: CASREGQGQRGYTF. The CDR3 DNA is TGTGCCAGTAGGGAAGGACAGGGACAACGTGGCTACACCTTC. The rearrangement uses TRBV19 and TRBJ1-2; TRBD1 aligns across 8 bases. The CDR3 runs to 14 residues. Germline V gene sequence: CDR1 LNHDA, CDR2 SQIVND (reference sequence). V trimming: 6 bases; J trimming: 7 bases; junction bases outside the gene matches: 10.

The sample holds many counts of this clone. The V call is TRBV19, the J call TRBJ2-3; D is possibly TRBD2 (5 bases). Trimming stripped 3 bases from V and 1 base from J, with 8 bases between. This CDR3 region has 14 residues. Germline values: CDR1 LNHDA, CDR2 SQIVND (reference sequence). CDR3 protein: CASSMRVGTDTQYF. The CDR3 DNA reads TGTGCCAGTAGTATGAGGGTGGGCACAGATACGCAGTATTTT. Together with reference TRBV19 and TRBJ2-3, the CDR3 gives the full variable domain: DGGITQSPKYLFRKEGQNVTLSCEQNLNHDAMYWYRQDPGQGLRLIYYSQIVNDFQKGDIAEGYSVSREKKESFPLTVTSAQKNPTAFYLCASSMRVGTDTQYFGPGTRLTVL.

This chain links TRBV28 with TRBJ1-1; D gene uncertain. The CDR3 contains 14 residues. Germline CDR1 reads MDHEN; CDR2 reads SYDVKM. Between the trimmed V and J ends, which lost 1 base and 0 bases, there was a span of 6 bases. CDR3 sequence reads: CASSLSTVNTEAFF. CDR3 nucleotides: TGTGCCAGCAGTTTATCTACGGTGAACACTGAAGCTTTCTTT.

The gene calls are TRBV12-3 or TRBV12-4 and TRBJ2-5; TRBD2 is a possible D gene (5 bases). The CDR3 is made up of 13 amino acids. V shed 2 bases and J shed 5 bases, with 9 bases lying between them. The CDR3 spells CASSLTRRETQYF. The CDR3 DNA follows: TGTGCCAGCAGTTTAACTAGGAGGGAGACCCAGTACTTC.

Remarks on this clone: Other DNA variants within this sample encode the same CDR3. V gene TRBV18 combines with J gene TRBJ1-1; tentative D call: TRBD1 (6 bases). With 3 bases removed from V and 0 bases from J, the gap between germline ends came to 8 bases. Germline V gene data show CDR1 as KGHSH and CDR2 as LQKENI. CDR3 length: 14 amino acids. The CDR3 is CASSPGQMNTEAFF. The CDR3 DNA reads as TGTGCCAGCTCACCGGGACAAATGAACACTGAAGCTTTCTTT.

This clone was counted between two and nine times. The V and J genes are TRBV6-5 and TRBJ1-4, with D possibly matching TRBD1 (5 bases). V lost 5 bases, J lost 4 bases, and 11 bases lay in between. Germline loops: CDR1 MNHEY, CDR2 SVGAGI. The CDR3 length is 14 residues. The CDR3 DNA reads as TGTGCCAGCAGTACTACAGGTTATAATGAAAAACTGTTTTTT. It codes for CASSTTGYNEKLFF.

The chain carries TRBV5-1 and TRBJ1-1, with TRBD1 as a possible D gene (6 bases). This CDR3 region has 14 residues. V gave up 6 bases and J gave up 7 bases, with 19 bases separating them. Germline V gene sequence: CDR1 SGHRS, CDR2 YFSETQ. The CDR3 DNA sequence: TGCGCCAGCAACCCCCAGGGGATAGAGAGTGAAGCTTTCTTT. Translated: CASNPQGIESEAFF. Combining the CDR3 with reference TRBV5-1 and TRBJ1-1 gives the whole variable domain KAGVTQTPRYLIKTRGQQVTLSCSPISGHRSVSWYQQTPGQGLQFLFEYFSETQRNKGNFPGRFSGRQFSNSRSEMNVSTLELGDSALYLCASNPQGIESEAFFGQGTRLTVV.

This sequence joins TRBV7-8 and TRBJ2-6, with 7 bases fitting TRBD1. V shed 5 bases and J 8 bases; nucleotides not matched to a gene: 9. This CDR3 has 15 residues. CDR1 is SGHVS, CDR2 FQNEAQ, per germline. The CDR3 spells CASSNTGVPSNVLTF. The CDR3 DNA reads as TGTGCCAGCAGCAATACAGGGGTCCCTTCCAACGTCCTGACTTTC. Filled out from reference TRBV7-8 and TRBJ2-6, the complete variable domain reads GAGVSQSPRYKVAKRGQDVALRCDPISGHVSLFWYQQALGQGPEFLTYFQNEAQLDKSGLPSDRFFAERPEGSVSTLKIQRTQQEDSAVYLCASSNTGVPSNVLTFGAGSRLTVL.

This clone was counted between two and nine times. The chain carries TRBV19 and TRBJ1-5; possibly TRBD1 for D (6 bases). The CDR3 has 13 amino acids. The ends were cut back, 4 bases at V and 5 bases at J, with 9 bases in the middle. The V gene's germline CDR1 is LNHDA and CDR2 SQIVND (reference sequence). The CDR3 DNA follows: TGTGCCAGTAGTACCTACAGGGATCAGCCCCAGCATTTT. Its translation is CASSTYRDQPQHF.

V usage is TRBV5-1 and J usage is TRBJ2-2; D possibly corresponds to TRBD1 (5 bases). V dropped 1 base and J dropped 4 bases, with 8 bases sitting between them. This CDR3 is 14 amino acids long. Germline CDR1 SGHRS, CDR2 YFSETQ. The CDR3 reads CASSLTQGTGELFF. CDR3 nucleotide sequence: TGCGCCAGCAGCTTGACCCAGGGCACCGGGGAGCTGTTTTTT.

V usage is TRBV11-2 and J usage is TRBJ2-5, with D maybe TRBD1 (5 bases). The CDR3 runs to 15 residues. V dropped 2 bases and J dropped 1 base, with 11 bases sitting between them. Germline V lookup: CDR1 SGHAT, CDR2 FQNNGV. The CDR3: CASSLSGHGQETQYF. CDR3 nucleotides: TGTGCCAGCAGCTTATCCGGACACGGCCAAGAGACCCAGTACTTC.

This chain uses TRBV21-1 with TRBJ2-1; no DNA check was done on the table's D call, TRBD2. TRBV21-1 is described as a pseudogene. The CDR3 is made up of 11 amino acids. Here the CDR3 reads CASSIYNEQFF. In DNA, the CDR3 is TGTGCCAGCAGCATATACAATGAGCAGTTCTTC.

The rearrangement joins TRBV5-1 to TRBJ1-2; unclear D gene. The germline V gene encodes CDR1 SGHRS and CDR2 YFSETQ. The CDR3 runs 11 residues. Trimming stripped 0 bases from V and 10 bases from J, with 7 bases between. The CDR3: CASSLGEDYTF. For the CDR3, the DNA is TGCGCCAGCAGCTTGGGAGAGGACTACACCTTC.

The CDR3 nucleotides are TGTGCCAGCAGCCCCCATGGGGGGGGCTATCAGCCCCAGCATTTT. Amino acids: CASSPHGGGYQPQHF. The chain couples TRBV7-3 to TRBJ1-5; D may be TRBD1 (6 bases). Germline-derived CDR1 and CDR2 are SGHTA and FQGTGA. The V and J ends lost 5 bases and 5 bases respectively, with 16 bases between them. The CDR3 is 15 residues long.

The sample holds one count of this clone. The V gene is TRBV29-1, the J gene TRBJ2-1, with D tentatively TRBD1 (6 bases). CDR1 is SQVTM and CDR2 is ANQGSEA in the germline V gene. The CDR3 runs 15 residues. Trimming stripped 2 bases from V and 0 bases from J, with 11 bases between. The CDR3 coding sequence is TGCAGCGTTGAAACAGGGAGAGGCTCCTACAATGAGCAGTTCTTC. The encoded protein is CSVETGRGSYNEQFF.